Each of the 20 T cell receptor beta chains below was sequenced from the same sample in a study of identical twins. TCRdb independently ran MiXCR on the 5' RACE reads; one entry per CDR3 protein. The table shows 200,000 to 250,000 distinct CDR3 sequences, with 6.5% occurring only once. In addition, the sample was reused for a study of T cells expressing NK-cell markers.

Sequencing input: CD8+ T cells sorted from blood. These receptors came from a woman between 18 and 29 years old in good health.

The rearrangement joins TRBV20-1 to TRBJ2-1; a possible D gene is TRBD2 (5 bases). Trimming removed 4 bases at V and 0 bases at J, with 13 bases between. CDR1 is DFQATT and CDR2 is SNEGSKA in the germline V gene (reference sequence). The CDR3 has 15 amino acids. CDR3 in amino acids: CSATASRSSYNEQFF. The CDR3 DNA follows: TGCAGTGCTACAGCTAGCCGGAGCTCCTACAATGAGCAGTTCTTC.

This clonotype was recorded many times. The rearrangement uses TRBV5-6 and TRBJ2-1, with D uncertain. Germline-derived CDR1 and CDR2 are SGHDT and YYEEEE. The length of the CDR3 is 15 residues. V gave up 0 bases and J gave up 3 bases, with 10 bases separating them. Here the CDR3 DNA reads TGTGCCAGCAGCTTGGGACGGACGTACTACAATGAGCAGTTCTTC. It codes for CASSLGRTYYNEQFF.

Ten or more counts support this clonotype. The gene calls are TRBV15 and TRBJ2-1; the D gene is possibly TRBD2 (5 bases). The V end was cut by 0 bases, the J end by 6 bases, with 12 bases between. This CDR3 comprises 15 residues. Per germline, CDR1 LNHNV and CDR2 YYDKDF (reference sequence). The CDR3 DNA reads TGTGCCACCAGCAGAGAGCGGGTCGGAAGCAATGAGCAGTTCTTC. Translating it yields CATSRERVGSNEQFF.

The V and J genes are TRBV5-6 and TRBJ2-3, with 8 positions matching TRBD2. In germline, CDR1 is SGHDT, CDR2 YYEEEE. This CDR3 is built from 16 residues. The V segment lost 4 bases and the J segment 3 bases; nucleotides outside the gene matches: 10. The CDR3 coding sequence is TGTGCCAGCAGCCACCCGACCAGCGGGAGAACAGATACGCAGTATTTT. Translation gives CASSHPTSGRTDTQYF.

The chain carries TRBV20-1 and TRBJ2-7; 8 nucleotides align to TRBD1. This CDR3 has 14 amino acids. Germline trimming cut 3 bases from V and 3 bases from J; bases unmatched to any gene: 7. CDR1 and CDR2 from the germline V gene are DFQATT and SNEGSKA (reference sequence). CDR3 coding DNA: TGCAGTGCTAGGACAGGGGTCTTCGACTACGAGCAGTACTTC. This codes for CSARTGVFDYEQYF.

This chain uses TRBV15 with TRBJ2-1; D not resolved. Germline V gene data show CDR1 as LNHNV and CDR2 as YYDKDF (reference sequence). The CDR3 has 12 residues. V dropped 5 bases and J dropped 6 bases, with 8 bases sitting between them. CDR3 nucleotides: TGTGCCACCAGCCGCTTAGTCAATGAGCAGTTCTTC. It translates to CATSRLVNEQFF.

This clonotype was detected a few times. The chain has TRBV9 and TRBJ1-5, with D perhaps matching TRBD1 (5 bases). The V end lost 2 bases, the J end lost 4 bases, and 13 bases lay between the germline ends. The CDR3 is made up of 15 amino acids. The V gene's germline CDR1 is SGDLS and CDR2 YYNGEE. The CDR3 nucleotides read TGTGCCAGCAGCGTCGACGGTGGGGGAAATCAGCCCCAGCATTTT. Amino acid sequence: CASSVDGGGNQPQHF.

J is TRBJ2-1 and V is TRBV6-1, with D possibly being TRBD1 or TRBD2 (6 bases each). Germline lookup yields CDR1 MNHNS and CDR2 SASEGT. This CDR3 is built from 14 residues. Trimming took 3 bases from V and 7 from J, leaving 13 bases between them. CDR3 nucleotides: TGTGCCAGCAGTGACGGGGGCCGGTCGAATGAGCAGTTCTTC. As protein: CASSDGGRSNEQFF.

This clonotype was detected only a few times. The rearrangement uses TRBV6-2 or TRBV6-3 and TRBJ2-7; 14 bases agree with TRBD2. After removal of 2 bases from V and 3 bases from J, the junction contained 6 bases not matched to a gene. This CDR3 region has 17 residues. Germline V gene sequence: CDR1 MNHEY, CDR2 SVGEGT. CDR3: CASSYLGLAGELYEQYF. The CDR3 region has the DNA TGTGCCAGCAGTTACCTGGGACTAGCGGGAGAACTCTACGAGCAGTACTTC.

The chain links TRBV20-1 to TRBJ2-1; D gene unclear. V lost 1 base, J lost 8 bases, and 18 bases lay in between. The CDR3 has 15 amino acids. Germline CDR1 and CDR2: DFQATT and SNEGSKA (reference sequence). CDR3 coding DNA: TGCAGTGCTAGAGCTACAAGGGTTACAAATCATGAGCAGTTCTTC. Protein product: CSARATRVTNHEQFF.

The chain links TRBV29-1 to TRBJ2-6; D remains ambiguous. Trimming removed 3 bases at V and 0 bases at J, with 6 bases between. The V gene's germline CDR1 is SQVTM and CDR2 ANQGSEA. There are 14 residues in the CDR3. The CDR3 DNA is TGCAGCGTTGACTCAGGCTCTGGGGCCAACGTCCTGACTTTC. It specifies CSVDSGSGANVLTF. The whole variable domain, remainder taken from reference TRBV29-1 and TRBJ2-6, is SAVISQKPSRDICQRGTSLTIQCQVDSQVTMMFWYRQQPGQSLTLIATANQGSEATYESGFVIDKFPISRPNLTFSTLTVSNMSPEDSSIYLCSVDSGSGANVLTFGAGSRLTVL.

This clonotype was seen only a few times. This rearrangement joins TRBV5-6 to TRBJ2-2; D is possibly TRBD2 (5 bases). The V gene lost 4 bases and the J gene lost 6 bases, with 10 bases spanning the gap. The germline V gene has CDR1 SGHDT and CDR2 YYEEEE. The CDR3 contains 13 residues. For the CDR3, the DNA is TGTGCCAGCAGCGGGCCCGGGGCCGGGGAGCTGTTTTTT. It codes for CASSGPGAGELFF.

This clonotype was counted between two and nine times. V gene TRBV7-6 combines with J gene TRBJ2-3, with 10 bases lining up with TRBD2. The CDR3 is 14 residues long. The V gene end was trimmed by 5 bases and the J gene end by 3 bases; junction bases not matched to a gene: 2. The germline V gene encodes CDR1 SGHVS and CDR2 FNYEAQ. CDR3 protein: CASSGLAVTDTQYF. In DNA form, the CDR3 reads TGTGCCAGCAGCGGACTAGCGGTGACAGATACGCAGTATTTT. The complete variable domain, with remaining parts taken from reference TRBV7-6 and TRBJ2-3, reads GAGVSQSPRYKVTKRGQDVALRCDPISGHVSLYWYRQALGQGPEFLTYFNYEAQQDKSGLPNDRFSAERPEGSISTLTIQRTEQRDSAMYRCASSGLAVTDTQYFGPGTRLTVL.

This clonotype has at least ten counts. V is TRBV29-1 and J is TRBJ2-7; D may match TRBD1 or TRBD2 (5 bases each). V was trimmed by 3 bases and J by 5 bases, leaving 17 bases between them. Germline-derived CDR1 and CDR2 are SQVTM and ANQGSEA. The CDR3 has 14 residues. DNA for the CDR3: TGCAGCGTTGAGGCGAGGGGAAGTAACGACGAGCAGTACTTC. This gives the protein CSVEARGSNDEQYF.

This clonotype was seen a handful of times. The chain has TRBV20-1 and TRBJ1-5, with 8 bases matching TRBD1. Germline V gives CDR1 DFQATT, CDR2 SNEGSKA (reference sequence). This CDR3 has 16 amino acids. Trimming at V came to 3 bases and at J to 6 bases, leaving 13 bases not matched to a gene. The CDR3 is CSARDRDWAQGQPQHF. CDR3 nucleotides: TGCAGTGCTAGGGACAGGGACTGGGCTCAAGGTCAGCCCCAGCATTTT.

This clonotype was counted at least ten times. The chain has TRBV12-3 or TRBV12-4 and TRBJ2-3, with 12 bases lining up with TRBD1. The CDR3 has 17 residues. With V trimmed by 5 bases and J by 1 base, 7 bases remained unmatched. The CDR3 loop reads CASSPTGTGGRTDTQYF. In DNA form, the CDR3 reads TGTGCCAGCAGTCCGACCGGGACAGGGGGCCGCACAGATACGCAGTATTTT.

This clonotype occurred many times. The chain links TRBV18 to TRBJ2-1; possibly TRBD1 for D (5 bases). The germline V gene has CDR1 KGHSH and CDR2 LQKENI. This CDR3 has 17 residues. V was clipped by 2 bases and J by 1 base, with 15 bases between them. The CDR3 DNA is TGTGCCAGCTCACCAGAGCAGGGAACTGGTTCCTACAATGAGCAGTTCTTC. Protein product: CASSPEQGTGSYNEQFF. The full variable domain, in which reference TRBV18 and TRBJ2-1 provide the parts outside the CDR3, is NAGVMQNPRHLVRRRGQEARLRCSPMKGHSHVYWYRQLPEEGLKFMVYLQKENIIDESGMPKERFSAEFPKEGPSILRIQQVVRGDSAAYFCASSPEQGTGSYNEQFFGPGTRLTVL.

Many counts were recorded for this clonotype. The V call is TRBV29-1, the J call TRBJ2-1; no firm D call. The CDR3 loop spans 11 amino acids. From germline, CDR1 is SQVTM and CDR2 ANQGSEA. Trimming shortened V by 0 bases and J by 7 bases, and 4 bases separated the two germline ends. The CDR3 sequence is CSVEDLNEQFF. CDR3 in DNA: TGCAGCGTTGAAGATCTAAATGAGCAGTTCTTC.

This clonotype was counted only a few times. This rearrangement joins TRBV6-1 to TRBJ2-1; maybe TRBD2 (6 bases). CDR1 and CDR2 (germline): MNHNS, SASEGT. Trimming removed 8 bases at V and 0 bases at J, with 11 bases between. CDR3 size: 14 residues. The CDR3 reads CASCSGSSYNEQFF. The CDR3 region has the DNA TGTGCCAGCTGTAGCGGAAGCTCCTACAATGAGCAGTTCTTC.

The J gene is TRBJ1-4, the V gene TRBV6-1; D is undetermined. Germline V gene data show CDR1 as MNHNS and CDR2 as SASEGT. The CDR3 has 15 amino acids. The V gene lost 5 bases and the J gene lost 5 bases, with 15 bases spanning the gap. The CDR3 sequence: CASSSRPAPNEKLFF. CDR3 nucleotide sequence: TGTGCCAGCAGTAGCAGACCGGCCCCGAATGAAAAACTGTTTTTT.